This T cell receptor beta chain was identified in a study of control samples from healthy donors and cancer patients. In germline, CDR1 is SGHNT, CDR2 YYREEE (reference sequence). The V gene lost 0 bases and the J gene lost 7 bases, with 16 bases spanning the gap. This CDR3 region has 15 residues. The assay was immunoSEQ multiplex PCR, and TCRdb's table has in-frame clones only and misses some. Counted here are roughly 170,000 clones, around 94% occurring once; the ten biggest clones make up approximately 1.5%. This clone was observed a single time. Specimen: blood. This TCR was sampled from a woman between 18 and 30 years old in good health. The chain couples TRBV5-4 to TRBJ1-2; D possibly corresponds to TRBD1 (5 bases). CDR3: CASSLAGGGMGGYTF. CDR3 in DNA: TGTGCCAGCAGCTTGGCCGGGGGAGGGATGGGTGGCTACACCTTC. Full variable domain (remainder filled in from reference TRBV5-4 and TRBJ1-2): ETGVTQSPTHLIKTRGQQVTLRCSSQSGHNTVSWYQQALGQGPQFIFQYYREEENGRGNFPPRFSGLQFPNYSSELNVNALELDDSALYLCASSLAGGGMGGYTFGSGTRLTVV.